In its sample, the clone carrying this T cell receptor beta chain was seen a few times. No antigen is known for it. Using a J-beta primer mix together with a sample-barcoded 5' primer, a second PCR was run for about 6 to 11 cycles. TCRdb reanalysed the 5' RACE reads using MiXCR and keeps one entry per CDR3 protein. The profile shows about 1.5 million distinct CDR3 sequences, 35% to 45% of them singletons. This sample was taken from a study of blood T cells in healthy people across ages. Whole-study context: About one barcoded beta molecule per two T cells was the capture yield of template switching.

The germline CDR1 and CDR2 sequences are SGHRS and YFSETQ. This CDR3 is built from 13 residues. The V end lost 4 bases, the J end lost 7 bases, and 15 bases lay between the germline ends. General study findings and limits: More naive CD4+ cells and higher diversity marked long-lived donors relative to aged donors. Diversity of TCR beta per million T cells declined in a roughly linear way with age.

Material: blood. This TCR derives from a woman younger than 30 in good health. The chain has TRBV5-1 and TRBJ2-7; TRBD2 is a possible D gene (6 bases). DNA for the CDR3: TGCGCCAGCAGCGCTGGACTAAGGTGGGAGCAGTACTTC. Residues: CASSAGLRWEQYF.